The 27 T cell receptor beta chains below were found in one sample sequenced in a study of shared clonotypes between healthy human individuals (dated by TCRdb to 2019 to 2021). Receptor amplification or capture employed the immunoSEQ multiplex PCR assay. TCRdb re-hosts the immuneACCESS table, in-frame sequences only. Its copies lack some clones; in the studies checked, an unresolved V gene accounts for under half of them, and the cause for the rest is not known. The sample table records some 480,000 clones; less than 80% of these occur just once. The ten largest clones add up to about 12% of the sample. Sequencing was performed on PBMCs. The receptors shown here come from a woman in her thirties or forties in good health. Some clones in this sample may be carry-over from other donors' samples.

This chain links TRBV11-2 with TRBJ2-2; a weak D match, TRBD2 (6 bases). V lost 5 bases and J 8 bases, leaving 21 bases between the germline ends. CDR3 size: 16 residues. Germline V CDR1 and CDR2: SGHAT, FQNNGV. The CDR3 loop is CASSPLGTSNIGELFF. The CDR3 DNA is TGTGCCAGCAGCCCCCTTGGGACTTCGAACATAGGGGAGCTGTTTTTT. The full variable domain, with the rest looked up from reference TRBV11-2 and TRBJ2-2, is EAGVAQSPRYKIIEKRQSVAFWCNPISGHATLYWYQQILGQGPKLLIQFQNNGVVDDSQLPKDRFSAERLKGVDSTLKIQPAKLEDSAVYLCASSPLGTSNIGELFFGEGSRLTVL.

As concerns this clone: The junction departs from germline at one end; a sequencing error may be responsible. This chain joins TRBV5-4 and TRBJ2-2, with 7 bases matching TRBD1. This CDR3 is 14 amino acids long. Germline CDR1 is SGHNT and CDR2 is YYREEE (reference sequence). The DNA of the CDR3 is TGCGCCAGCAGCCAAGGCACAGGGGCCGGGGAGCTGTTTTTT. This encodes CASSQGTGAGELFF.

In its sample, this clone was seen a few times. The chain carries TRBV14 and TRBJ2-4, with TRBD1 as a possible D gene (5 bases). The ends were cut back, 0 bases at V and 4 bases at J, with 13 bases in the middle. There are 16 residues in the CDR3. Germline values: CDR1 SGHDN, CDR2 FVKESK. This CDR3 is CASSQDSGIGKNIQYF. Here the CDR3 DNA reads TGTGCCAGCAGCCAAGATTCAGGGATCGGAAAAAACATTCAGTACTTC. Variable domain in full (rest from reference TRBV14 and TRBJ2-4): EAGVTQFPSHSVIEKGQTVTLRCDPISGHDNLYWYRRVMGKEIKFLLHFVKESKQDESGMPNNRFLAERTGGTYSTLKVQPAELEDSGVYFCASSQDSGIGKNIQYFGAGTRLSVL.

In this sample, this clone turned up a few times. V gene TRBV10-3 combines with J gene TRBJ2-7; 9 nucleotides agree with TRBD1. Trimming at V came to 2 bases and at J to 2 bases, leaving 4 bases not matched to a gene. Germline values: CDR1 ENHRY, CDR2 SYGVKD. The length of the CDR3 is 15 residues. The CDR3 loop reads CAISEPGQGAYEQYF. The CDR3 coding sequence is TGTGCCATCAGTGAGCCGGGACAGGGAGCCTACGAGCAGTACTTC.

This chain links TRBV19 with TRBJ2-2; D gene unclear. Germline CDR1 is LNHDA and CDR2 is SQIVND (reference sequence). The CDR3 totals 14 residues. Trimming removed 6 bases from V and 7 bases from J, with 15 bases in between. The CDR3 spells CASSPILVHGELFF. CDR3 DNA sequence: TGTGCCAGTAGCCCGATCCTAGTTCACGGGGAGCTGTTTTTT.

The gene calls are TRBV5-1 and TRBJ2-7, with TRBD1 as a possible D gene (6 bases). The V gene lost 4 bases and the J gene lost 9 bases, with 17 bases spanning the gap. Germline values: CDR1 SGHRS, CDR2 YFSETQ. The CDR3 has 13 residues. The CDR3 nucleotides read TGCGCCAGCAGCCCGAACAGGGACGTCTTGCAGTACTTC. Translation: CASSPNRDVLQYF.

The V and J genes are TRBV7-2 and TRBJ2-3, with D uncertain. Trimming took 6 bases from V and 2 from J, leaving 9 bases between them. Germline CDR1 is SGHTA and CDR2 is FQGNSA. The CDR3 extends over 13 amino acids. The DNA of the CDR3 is TGTGCCAGCAGAGACGGATTCACAGATACGCAGTATTTT. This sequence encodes CASRDGFTDTQYF.

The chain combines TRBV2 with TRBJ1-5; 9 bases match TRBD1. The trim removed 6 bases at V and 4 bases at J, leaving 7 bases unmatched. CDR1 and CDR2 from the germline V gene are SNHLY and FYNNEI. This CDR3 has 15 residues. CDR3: CASSSDRGLNQPQHF. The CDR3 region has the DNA TGTGCCAGCAGCTCTGACAGGGGGTTGAATCAGCCCCAGCATTTT.

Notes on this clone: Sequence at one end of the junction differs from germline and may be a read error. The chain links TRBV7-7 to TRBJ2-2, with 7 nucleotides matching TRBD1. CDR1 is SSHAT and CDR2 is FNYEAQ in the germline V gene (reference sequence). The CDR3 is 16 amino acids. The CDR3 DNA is TGTGCTAGCAGCAAGAGTACGACAGGGTCCACCGGGGAGCTGTTTTTT. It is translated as CASSKSTTGSTGELFF.

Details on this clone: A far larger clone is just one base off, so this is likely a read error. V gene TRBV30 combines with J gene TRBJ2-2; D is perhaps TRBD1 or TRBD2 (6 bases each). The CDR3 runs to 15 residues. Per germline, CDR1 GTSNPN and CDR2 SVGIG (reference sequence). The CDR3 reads CAWRSAGEDTGELSF. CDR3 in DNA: TGTGCCTGGAGGAGTGCAGGGGAGGATACCGGGGAGCTGTCTTTT.

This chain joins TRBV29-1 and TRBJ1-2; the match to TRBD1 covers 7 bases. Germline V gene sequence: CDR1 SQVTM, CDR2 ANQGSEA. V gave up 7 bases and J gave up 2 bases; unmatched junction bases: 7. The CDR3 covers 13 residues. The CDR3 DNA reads TGCAGCGCTATACAGGGGAGCAACTATGGCTACACCTTC. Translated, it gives CSAIQGSNYGYTF.

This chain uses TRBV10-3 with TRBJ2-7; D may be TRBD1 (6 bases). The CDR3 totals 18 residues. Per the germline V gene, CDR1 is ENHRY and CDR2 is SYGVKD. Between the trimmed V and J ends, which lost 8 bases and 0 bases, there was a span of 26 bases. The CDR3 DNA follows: TGTGCCATCGCCGAAGTGCACAGGGAAATTAGGTTCTCCTACGAGCAGTACTTC. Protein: CAIAEVHREIRFSYEQYF.

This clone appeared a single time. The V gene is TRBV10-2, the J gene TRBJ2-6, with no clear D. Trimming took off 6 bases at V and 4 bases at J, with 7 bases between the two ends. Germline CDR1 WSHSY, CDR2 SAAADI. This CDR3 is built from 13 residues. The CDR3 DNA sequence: TGCGCCAGCAGGGTGGTGGGGGCCAACGTCCTGACTTTC. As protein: CASRVVGANVLTF.

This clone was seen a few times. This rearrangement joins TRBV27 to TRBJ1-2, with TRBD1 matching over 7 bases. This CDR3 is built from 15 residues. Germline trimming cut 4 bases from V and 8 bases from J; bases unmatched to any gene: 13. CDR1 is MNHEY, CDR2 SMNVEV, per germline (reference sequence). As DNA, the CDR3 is TGTGCCAGCAGTTCCATTACAGGGGTTCGAGGAGGCTACACCTTC. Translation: CASSSITGVRGGYTF.

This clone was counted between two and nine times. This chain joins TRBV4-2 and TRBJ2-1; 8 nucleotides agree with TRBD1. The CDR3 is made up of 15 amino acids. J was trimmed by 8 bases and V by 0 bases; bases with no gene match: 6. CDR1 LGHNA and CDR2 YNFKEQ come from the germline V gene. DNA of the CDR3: TGTGCCAGCAGCCAAGACTACAGGGGGTTAGATGAGCAGTTCTTC. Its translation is CASSQDYRGLDEQFF.

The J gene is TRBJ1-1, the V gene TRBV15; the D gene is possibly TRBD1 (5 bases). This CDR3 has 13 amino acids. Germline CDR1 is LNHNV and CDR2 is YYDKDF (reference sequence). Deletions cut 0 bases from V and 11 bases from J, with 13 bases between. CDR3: CATSRDRAGYAFF. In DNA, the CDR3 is TGTGCCACCAGCAGAGATCGGGCAGGGTACGCTTTCTTT. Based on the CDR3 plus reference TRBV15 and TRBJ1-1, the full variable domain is DAMVIQNPRYQVTQFGKPVTLSCSQTLNHNVMYWYQQKSSQAPKLLFHYYDKDFNNEADTPDNFQSRRPNTSFCFLDIRSPGLGDTAMYLCATSRDRAGYAFFGQGTRLTVV.

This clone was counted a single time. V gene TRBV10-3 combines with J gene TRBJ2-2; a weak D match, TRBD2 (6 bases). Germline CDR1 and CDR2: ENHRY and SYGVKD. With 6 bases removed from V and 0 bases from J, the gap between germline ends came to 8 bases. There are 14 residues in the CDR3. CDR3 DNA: TGTGCCATCAGGGGAGGCCCGAACACCGGGGAGCTGTTTTTT. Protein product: CAIRGGPNTGELFF.

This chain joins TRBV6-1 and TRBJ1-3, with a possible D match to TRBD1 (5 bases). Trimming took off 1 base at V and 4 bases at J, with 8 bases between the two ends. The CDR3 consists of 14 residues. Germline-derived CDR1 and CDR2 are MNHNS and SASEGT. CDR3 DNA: TGTGCCAGCAGTGAAGGGGGGATGGGAAACACCATATATTTT. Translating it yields CASSEGGMGNTIYF.

The CDR3 DNA is TGTGCCAGCAGTTTCGGTCGACAGAACTATGGCTACACCTTC. This encodes CASSFGRQNYGYTF. The rearrangement links TRBV27 to TRBJ1-2; tentatively, D is TRBD1 (5 bases). V was clipped by 3 bases and J by 2 bases, with 10 bases between them. Looked up from germline, CDR1 is MNHEY and CDR2 is SMNVEV (reference sequence). CDR3 size: 14 residues.

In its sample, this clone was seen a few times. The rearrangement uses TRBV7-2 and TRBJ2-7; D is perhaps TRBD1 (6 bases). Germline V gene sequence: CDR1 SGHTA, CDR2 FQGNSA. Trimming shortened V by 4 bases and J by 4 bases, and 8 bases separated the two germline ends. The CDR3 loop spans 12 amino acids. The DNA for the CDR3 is TGTGCCAGCAGCTCCACAGGGTACGAGCAGTACTTC. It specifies CASSSTGYEQYF.

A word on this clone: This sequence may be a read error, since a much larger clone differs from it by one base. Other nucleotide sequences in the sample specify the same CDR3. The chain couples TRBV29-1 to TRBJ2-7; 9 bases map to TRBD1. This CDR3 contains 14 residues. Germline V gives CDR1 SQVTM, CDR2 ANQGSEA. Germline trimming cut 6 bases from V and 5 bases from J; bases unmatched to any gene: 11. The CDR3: CSVQIPGQGHEQYF. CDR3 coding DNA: TGCAGCGTCCAAATACCGGGACAGGGCCACGAGCAGTACTTC.

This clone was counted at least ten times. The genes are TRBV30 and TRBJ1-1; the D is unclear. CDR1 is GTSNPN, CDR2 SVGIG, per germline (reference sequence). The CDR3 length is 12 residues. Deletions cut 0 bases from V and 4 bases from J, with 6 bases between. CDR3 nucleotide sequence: TGTGCCTGGAGTGTAAGGCCCACTGAAGCTTTCTTT. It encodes CAWSVRPTEAFF.

The CDR3 coding sequence is TGTGCCAGCAGCTTAGGTCCGGCAGGGACCTACAATGAGCAGTTCTTC. Encoded protein: CASSLGPAGTYNEQFF. V is TRBV11-2 and J is TRBJ2-1, with D tentatively TRBD1 (5 bases). Per germline, CDR1 SGHAT and CDR2 FQNNGV. The V end was cut by 1 base, the J end by 2 bases, with 12 bases between. CDR3 size: 16 residues.

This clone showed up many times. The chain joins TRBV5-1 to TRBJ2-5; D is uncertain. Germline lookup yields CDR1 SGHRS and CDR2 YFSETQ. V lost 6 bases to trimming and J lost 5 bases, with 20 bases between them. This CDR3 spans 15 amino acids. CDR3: CASTSNDGPGETQYF. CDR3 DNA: TGCGCCAGCACCTCCAACGACGGACCCGGTGAGACCCAGTACTTC.

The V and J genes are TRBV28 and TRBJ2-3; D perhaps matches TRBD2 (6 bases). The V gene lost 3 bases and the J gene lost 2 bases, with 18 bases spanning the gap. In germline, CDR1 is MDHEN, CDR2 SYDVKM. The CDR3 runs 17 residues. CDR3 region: CASSFGGAGRVTDTQYF. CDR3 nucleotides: TGTGCCAGCAGTTTCGGGGGTGCCGGGAGAGTCACAGATACGCAGTATTTT.

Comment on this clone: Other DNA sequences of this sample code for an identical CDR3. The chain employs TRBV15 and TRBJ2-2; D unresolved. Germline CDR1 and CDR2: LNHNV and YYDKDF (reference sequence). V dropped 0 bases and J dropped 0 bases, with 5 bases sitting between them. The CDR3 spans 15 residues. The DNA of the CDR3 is TGTGCCACCAGCAGAGATACGGCGAACACCGGGGAGCTGTTTTTT. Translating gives CATSRDTANTGELFF.

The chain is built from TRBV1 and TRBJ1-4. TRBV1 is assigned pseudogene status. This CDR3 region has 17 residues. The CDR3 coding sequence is TGCACCAGCAGCCCCACCTCGAGGGATGCAACTAATGAAAAACTGTTTTTT. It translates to CTSSPTSRDATNEKLFF.